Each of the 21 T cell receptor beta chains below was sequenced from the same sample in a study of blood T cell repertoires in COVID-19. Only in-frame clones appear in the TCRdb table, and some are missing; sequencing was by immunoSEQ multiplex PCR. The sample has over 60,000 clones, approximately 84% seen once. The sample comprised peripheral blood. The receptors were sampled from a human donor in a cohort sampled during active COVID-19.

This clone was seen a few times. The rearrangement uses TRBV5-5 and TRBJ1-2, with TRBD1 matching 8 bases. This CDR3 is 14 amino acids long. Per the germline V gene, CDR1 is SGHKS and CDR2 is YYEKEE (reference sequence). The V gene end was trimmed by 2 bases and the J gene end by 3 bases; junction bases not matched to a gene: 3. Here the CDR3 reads CASSFTDRDYGYTF. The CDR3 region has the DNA TGTGCCAGCAGCTTTACGGACAGGGACTATGGCTACACCTTC.

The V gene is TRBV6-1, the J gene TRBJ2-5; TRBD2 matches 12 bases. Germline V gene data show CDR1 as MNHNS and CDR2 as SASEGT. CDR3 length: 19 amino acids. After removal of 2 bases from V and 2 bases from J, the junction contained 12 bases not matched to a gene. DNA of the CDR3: TGTGCCAGCAGTGAATTATGGCTAGCGGGGGGGCCTAGGCAAGAGACCCAGTACTTC. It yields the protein CASSELWLAGGPRQETQYF.

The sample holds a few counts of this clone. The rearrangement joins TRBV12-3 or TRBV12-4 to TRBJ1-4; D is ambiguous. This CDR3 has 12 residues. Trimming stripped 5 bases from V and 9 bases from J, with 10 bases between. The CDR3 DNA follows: TGTGCCAGCAGTGATAACAGCAAAAAACTGTTTTTT. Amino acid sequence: CASSDNSKKLFF.

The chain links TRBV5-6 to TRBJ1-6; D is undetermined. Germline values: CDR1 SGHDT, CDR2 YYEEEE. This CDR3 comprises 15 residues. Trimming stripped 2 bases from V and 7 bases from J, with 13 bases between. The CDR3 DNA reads TGTGCCAGCAGCTTATCCGGGAAAGGGAATTCACCCCTCCACTTT. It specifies CASSLSGKGNSPLHF.

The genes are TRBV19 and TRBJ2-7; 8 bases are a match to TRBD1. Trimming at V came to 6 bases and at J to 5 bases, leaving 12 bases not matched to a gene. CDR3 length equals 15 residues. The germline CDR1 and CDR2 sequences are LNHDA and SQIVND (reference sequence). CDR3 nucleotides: TGTGCCAGTAGGAAGACAGGACAGGGTATTGACGAGCAGTACTTC. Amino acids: CASRKTGQGIDEQYF.

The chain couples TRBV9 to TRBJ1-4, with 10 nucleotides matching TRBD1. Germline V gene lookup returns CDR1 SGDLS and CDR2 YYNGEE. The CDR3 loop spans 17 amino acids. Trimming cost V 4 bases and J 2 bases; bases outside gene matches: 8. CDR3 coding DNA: TGTGCCAGCAGCACAAGGACAGGGGGTGGGACTAATGAAAAACTGTTTTTT. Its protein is CASSTRTGGGTNEKLFF.

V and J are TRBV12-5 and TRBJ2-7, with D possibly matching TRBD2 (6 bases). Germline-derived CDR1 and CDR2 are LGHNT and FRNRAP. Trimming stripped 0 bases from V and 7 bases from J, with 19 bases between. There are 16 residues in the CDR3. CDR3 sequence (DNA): TGTGCTAGTGGTTTGGTATCGGTGGGGGGAATAGGGGAGCAGTACTTC. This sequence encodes CASGLVSVGGIGEQYF.

In DNA form, the CDR3 reads TGTGCCAGCAGCCGAACTAGCGGGGGGGCCGGCGGGGAGCTGTTTTTT. Translation: CASSRTSGGAGGELFF. The chain has TRBV6-2 or TRBV6-3 and TRBJ2-2; TRBD2 matches 13 bases. V lost 6 bases and J lost 7; bases outside the gene matches: 8. The CDR3 sequence is 16 residues long. Per the germline V gene, CDR1 is MNHEY and CDR2 is SVGEGT.

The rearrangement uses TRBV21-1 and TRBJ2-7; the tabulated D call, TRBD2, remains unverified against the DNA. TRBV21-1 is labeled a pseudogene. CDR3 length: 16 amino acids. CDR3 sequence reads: CASSARLERGSYEQYF. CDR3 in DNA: TGTGCCAGCAGCGCCCGTCTGGAGCGGGGGTCGTACGAGCAGTACTTC.

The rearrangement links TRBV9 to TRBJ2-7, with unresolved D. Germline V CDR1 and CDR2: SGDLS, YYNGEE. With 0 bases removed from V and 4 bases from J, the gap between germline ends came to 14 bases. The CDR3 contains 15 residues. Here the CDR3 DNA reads TGTGCCAGCAGCGTAGGCTGGCAGGCTTCTTACGAGCAGTACTTC. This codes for CASSVGWQASYEQYF. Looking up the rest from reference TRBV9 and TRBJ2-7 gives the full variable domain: DSGVTQTPKHLITATGQRVTLRCSPRSGDLSVYWYQQSLDQGLQFLIQYYNGEERAKGNILERFSAQQFPDLHSELNLSSLELGDSALYFCASSVGWQASYEQYFGPGTRLTVT.

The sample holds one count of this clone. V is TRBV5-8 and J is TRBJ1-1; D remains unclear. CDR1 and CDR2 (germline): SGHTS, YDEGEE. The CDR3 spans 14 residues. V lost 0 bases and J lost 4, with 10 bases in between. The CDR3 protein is CASSLGLYGTEAFF. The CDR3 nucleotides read TGTGCCAGCAGCTTGGGCCTTTACGGCACTGAAGCTTTCTTT.

DNA of the CDR3: TGTGCCAGCAGCAAAGAGGACAGAACCTACGAGCAGTACTTC. This gives the protein CASSKEDRTYEQYF. The chain is built from TRBV21-1 and TRBJ2-7; the table's D call, TRBD1, was not checked against the DNA. TRBV21-1 is an annotated pseudogene. The length of the CDR3 is 14 residues.

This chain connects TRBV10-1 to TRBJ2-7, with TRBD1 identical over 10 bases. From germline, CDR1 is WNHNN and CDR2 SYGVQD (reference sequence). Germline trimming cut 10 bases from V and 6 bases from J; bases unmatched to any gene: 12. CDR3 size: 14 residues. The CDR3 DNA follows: TGCGCCACCGAGGATGCGACAGGGGGCCGCGAGCAGTACTTC. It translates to CATEDATGGREQYF.

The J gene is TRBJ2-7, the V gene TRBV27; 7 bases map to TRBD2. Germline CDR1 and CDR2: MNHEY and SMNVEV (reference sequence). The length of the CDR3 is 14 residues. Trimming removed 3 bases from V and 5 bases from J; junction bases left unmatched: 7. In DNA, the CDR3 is TGTGCCAGCAGTTTGCGCGGGAGAACTAACGAGCAGTACTTC. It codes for CASSLRGRTNEQYF.

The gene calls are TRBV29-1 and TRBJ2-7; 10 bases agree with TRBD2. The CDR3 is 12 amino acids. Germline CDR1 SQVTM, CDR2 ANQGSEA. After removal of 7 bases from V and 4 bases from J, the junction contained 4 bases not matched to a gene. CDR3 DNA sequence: TGCAGCGGTAGACTAGCGGGTTACGAGCAGTACTTC. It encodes CSGRLAGYEQYF.

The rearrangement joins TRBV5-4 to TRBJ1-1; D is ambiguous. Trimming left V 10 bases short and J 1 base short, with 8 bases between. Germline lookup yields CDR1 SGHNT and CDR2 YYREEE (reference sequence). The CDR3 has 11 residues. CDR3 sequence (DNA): TGTGCCTTCGGGTCGAACACTGAAGCTTTCTTT. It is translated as CAFGSNTEAFF.

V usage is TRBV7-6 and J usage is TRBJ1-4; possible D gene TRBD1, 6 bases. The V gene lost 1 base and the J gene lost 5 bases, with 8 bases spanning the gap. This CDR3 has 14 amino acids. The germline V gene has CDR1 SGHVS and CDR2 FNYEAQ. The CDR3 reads CASSLGGRNEKLFF. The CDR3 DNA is TGTGCCAGCAGCTTAGGGGGGCGCAATGAAAAACTGTTTTTT.

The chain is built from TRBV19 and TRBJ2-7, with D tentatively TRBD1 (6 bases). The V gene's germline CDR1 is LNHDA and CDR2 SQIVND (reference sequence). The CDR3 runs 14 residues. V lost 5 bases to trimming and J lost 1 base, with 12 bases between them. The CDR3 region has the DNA TGTGCCAGTAGTTCCCCGGGACAATCCTACGAGCAGTACTTC. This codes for CASSSPGQSYEQYF.

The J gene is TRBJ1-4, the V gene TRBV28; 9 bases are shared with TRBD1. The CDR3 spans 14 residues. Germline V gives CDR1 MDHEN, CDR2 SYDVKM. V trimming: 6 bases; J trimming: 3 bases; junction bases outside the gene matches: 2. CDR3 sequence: CASRRTGANEKLFF. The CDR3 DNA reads TGTGCCAGCAGAAGGACAGGGGCTAATGAAAAACTGTTTTTT.

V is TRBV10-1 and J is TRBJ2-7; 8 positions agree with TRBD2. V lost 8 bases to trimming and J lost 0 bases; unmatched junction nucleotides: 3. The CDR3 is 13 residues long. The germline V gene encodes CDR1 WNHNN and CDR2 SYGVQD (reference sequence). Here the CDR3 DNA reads TGCGCCAGCTCCCGGGGGGGCTCCTACGAGCAGTACTTC. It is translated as CASSRGGSYEQYF.

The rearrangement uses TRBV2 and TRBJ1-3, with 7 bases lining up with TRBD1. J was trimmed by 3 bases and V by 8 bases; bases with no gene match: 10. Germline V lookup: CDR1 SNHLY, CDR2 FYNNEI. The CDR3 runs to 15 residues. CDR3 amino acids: CASGKKTGFGNTIYF. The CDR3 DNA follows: TGTGCCAGCGGTAAAAAGACAGGGTTTGGAAACACCATATATTTT.